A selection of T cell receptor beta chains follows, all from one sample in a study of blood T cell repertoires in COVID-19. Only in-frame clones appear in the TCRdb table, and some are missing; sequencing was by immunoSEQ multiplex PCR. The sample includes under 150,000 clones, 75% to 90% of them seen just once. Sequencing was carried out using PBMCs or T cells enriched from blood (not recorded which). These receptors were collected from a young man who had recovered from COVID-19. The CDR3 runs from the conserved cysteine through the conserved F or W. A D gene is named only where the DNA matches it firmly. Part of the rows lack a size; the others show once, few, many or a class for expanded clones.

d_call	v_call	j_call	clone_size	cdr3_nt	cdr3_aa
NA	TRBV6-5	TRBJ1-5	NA	TGTGCCAGCAGCCGTGAAGAGGGTAGAAATCAGCCCCAGCATTTT	CASSREEGRNQPQHF
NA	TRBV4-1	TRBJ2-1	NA	TGCGCCAGCAGCCAAGCACGACTAGGAACCTCCTACAATGAGCAGTTCTTC	CASSQARLGTSYNEQFF
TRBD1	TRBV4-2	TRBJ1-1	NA	TGTGCCAGCAGCCAAACAGGGGCCGACACTGAAGCTTTCTTT	CASSQTGADTEAFF
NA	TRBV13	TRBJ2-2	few	TGTGCCAGCAGCAACCCCGTCGGGGCCGGGGAGCTGTTTTTT	CASSNPVGAGELFF
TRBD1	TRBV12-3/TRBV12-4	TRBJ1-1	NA	TGTGCCAGCAGAGAGAGGGACAGTACTGAAGCTTTCTTT	CASRERDSTEAFF
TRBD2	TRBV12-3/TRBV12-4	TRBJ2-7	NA	TGTGCCAGCAGTCCTAGCGGTCGAGGCGAGCAGTACTTC	CASSPSGRGEQYF
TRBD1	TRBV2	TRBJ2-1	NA	TGTGCCAGCGAGGGGACAGACCGTGAGCAGTTCTTC	CASEGTDREQFF
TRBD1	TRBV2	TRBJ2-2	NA	TGTGCCATTGGAAGACAGGGGGCCCCTGGCGGGGAGCTGTTTTTT	CAIGRQGAPGGELFF
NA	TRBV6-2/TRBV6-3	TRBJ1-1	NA	TGTGCCAGCAGTTACATGGCAATGAACACTGAAGCTTTCTTT	CASSYMAMNTEAFF
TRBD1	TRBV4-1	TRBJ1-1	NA	TGCGCCAGCAGCCAAGGACAGGGGGCATTTGAAGCTTTCTTT	CASSQGQGAFEAFF
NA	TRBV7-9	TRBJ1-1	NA	TGTGCCAGCAGCGAGGGTAACACTGAAGCTTTCTTT	CASSEGNTEAFF
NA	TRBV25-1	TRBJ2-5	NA	TGTGCCAGCAGTGAATCGGGGAAGGGCAACCAAGAGACCCAGTACTTC	CASSESGKGNQETQYF
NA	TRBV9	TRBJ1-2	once	TGTGCCAGCGGGGATTCGACAGTCTTCTATGGCTACACCTTC	CASGDSTVFYGYTF
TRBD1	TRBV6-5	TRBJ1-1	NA	TGTGCCAGCACCTCCTTAGGGGGCGGGAACACTGAAGCTTTCTTT	CASTSLGGGNTEAFF
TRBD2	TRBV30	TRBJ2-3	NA	TGTGCCTGGAGTGTACGGGCGGGAGGAGATACGCAGTATTTT	CAWSVRAGGDTQYF
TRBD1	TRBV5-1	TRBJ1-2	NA	TGCGCCAGCAGCTCCGGGACAGGGGATGGCTACACCTTC	CASSSGTGDGYTF
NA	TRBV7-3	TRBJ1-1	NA	TGTGCCAGCAGCTTAGGTTCAGGGATAAACACTGAAGCTTTCTTT	CASSLGSGINTEAFF
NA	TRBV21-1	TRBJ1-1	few	TGTGCCAGCAGCCTAGGGAGGGCTGAAGCTTTCTTT	CASSLGRAEAFF
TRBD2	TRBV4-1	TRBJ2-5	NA	TGCGCCAGCAGCTCGACTAGCGGAGACTCTCAAGAGACCCAGTACTTC	CASSSTSGDSQETQYF
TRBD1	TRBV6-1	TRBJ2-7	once	TGTGCCAGCAGTGGTACAGGGACAGCCCTAAGGCGGGAGCAGTACTTC	CASSGTGTALRREQYF
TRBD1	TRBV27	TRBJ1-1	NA	TGTGCCAGCAAACCGGACAGGGTAGGCACTGAAGCTTTCTTT	CASKPDRVGTEAFF